This is a list of T cell receptor beta chains from one sample in a study of monozygotic twins with inflammatory bowel disease. TCRdb re-called the 5' RACE reads and shows each CDR3 protein once, DNA omitted. The sample totals fewer than 550,000 distinct CDR3 sequences; its top ten clones hold 2% to 3%. The material sequenced was blood. These receptors were taken from a human donor with ulcerative colitis or Crohn's disease, or a healthy co-twin of an affected twin (not recorded which). Each CDR3 is given with its conserved first and last residue. Fields, in order: J gene, V gene, CDR3 protein.

>TRBJ1-6|TRBV20-1
CSAYRDATYNSPLHF
>TRBJ2-1|TRBV5-4
CAGGIAGGNEQFF
>TRBJ2-5|TRBV11-2
CASSASMAETQYF
>TRBJ2-5|TRBV6-5
CASRKTGVETQYF
>TRBJ2-7|TRBV29-1
CSVRQGPYEQYF
>TRBJ2-2|TRBV28
CASSLTGTGGSGELFF
>TRBJ1-4|TRBV12-3/TRBV12-4
CASSLEEHANEKLFF
>TRBJ1-2|TRBV5-5
CASSRLNRDRVVLDGYTF
>TRBJ1-4|TRBV5-1
CASSLNGTPDEKLFF
>TRBJ2-7|TRBV7-8
CASSLDSLAGSYEQYF
>TRBJ1-2|TRBV4-3
CASSQRRWDSNYGYTF
>TRBJ2-3|TRBV7-2
CASSLGLAGEGDTQYF
>TRBJ2-2|TRBV7-8
CASIRNTGELFF
>TRBJ2-1|TRBV6-1
CASSVAGASYNEQFF
>TRBJ2-7|TRBV12-3/TRBV12-4
CASSLTGPTTYEQYF
>TRBJ1-5|TRBV12-3/TRBV12-4
CASSLGQAGNQPQHF
>TRBJ1-3|TRBV28
CASSLPTGFGSGNTIYF
>TRBJ2-5|TRBV10-3
CAISDVLETQYF
>TRBJ2-1|TRBV7-2
CASSLADSYNEQFF
>TRBJ1-2|TRBV20-1
CSARGNLGPGYGYTF
>TRBJ2-6|TRBV15
CATTPGHSGANVLTF